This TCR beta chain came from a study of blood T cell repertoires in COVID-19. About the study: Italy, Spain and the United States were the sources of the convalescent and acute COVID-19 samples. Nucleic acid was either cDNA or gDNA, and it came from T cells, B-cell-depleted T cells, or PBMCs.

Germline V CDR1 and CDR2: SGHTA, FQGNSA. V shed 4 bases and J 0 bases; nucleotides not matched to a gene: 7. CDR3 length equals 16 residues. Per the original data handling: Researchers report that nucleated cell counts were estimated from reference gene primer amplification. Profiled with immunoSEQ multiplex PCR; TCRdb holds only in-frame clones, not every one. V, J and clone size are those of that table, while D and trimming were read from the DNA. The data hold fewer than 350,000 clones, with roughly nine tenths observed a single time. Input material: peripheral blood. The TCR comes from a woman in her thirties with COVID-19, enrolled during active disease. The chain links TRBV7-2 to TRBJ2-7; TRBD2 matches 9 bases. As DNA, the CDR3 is TGTGCCAGCAGCTCCCGGGCGGGGGGGAGCTCCTACGAGCAGTACTTC. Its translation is CASSSRAGGSSYEQYF.